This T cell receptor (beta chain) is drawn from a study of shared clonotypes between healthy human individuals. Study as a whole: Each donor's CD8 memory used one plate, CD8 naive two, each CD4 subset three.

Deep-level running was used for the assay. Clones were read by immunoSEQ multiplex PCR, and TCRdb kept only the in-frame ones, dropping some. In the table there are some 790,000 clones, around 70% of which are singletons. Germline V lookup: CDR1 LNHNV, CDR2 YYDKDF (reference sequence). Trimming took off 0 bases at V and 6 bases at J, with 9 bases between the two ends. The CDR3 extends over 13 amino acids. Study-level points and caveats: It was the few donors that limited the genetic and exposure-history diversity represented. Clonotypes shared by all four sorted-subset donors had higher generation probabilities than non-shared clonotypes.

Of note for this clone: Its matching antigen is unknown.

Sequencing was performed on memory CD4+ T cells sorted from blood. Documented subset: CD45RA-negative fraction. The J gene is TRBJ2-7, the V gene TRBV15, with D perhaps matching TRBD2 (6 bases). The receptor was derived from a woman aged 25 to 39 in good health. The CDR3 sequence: CATSRDAGGEQYF. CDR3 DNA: TGTGCCACCAGCAGAGATGCCGGGGGCGAGCAGTACTTC.